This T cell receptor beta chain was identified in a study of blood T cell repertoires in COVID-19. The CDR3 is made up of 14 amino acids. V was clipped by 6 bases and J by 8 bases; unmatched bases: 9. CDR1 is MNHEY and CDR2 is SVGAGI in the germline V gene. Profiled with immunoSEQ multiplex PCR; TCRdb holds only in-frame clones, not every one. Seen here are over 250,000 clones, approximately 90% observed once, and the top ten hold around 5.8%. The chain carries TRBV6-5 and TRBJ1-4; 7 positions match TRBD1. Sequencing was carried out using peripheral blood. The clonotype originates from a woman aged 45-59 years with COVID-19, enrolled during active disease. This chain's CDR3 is CASRRQGPIEKLFF. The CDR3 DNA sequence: TGTGCCAGCAGGAGACAGGGCCCGATAGAAAAACTGTTTTTT.